A selection of T cell receptor beta chains follows, all from one sample in a study of T-cell reconstitution after alpha-beta-depleted transplantation in children. TCRdb independently ran MiXCR on the PCR reads; one entry per CDR3 protein. The table records 200,000 to 250,000 distinct CDR3 sequences, about 24% of them present only once. Sequencing was performed on PBMCs, mostly from graft donor cells, taken 360 days after TCRalphabeta/CD19-depleted stem cell transplant. These receptors originate from a female patient aged 2 to 10 who had a stem cell transplant for congenital amegakaryocytic thrombocytopenia, so the T cells may come from the graft donor. Both conserved end residues are part of each CDR3. A D gene is named only where the DNA matches it firmly. Clone size appears in some rows only: once, few, many, or a class for an expanded clone.

TRBV7-9	few	TRBJ1-4	NA	CASSLVSQGDEKLFF	TGTGCCAGCAGCTTAGTTTCCCAGGGAGACGAAAAACTGTTTTTT
TRBV28	many	TRBJ2-4	NA	CATYGPPKNIQYF	TGTGCCACCTACGGGCCCCCCAAAAACATTCAGTACTTC
TRBV12-3/TRBV12-4	NA	TRBJ2-2	TRBD2	CASSFGGKNTGELFF	TGTGCCAGCAGTTTCGGGGGGAAGAACACCGGGGAGCTGTTTTTT
TRBV12-3/TRBV12-4	many	TRBJ2-5	NA	CASKGGEETQYF	TGTGCCAGCAAAGGGGGAGAAGAGACCCAGTACTTC
TRBV5-1	NA	TRBJ2-7	TRBD2	CASSLGLAKSSYEQYF	TGCGCCAGCAGCTTGGGACTAGCGAAGAGCTCCTACGAGCAGTACTTC
TRBV6-5	few	TRBJ2-7	TRBD2	CASSYSRLAGAYEQYF	TGTGCCAGCAGTTACTCCAGGCTAGCGGGAGCCTACGAGCAGTACTTC
TRBV3-1	NA	TRBJ2-1	NA	CASSQDSSAYQYNEQFF	TGTGCCAGCAGCCAAGATTCTAGCGCTTACCAGTACAATGAGCAGTTCTTC
TRBV2	NA	TRBJ2-4	NA	CASSREQNIQYF	TGTGCCAGCAGTCGAGAACAAAACATTCAGTACTTC
TRBV20-1	NA	TRBJ2-1	NA	CSASLTGSQVRFF	TGCAGTGCTTCATTAACAGGGTCTCAAGTTCGGTTCTTC
TRBV25-1	few	TRBJ1-2	TRBD1	CASSDQGLGQDGYTF	TGTGCCAGCAGTGATCAGGGGTTAGGACAGGATGGCTACACCTTC
TRBV4-2	NA	TRBJ1-2	NA	CASSRQEGRNRNYGYTF	TGTGCCAGCAGCCGCCAAGAGGGGCGGAATCGAAACTATGGCTACACCTTC
TRBV6-2/TRBV6-3	few	TRBJ1-4	NA	CASRDGNEKLFF	TGTGCCAGCCGTGATGGGAATGAAAAACTGTTTTTT
TRBV18	NA	TRBJ1-2	NA	CASSPSGGFDYGYTF	TGTGCCAGCTCACCATCGGGAGGGTTTGACTATGGCTACACCTTC
TRBV13	NA	TRBJ2-4	TRBD1	CASSPGTELAKNIQYF	TGTGCCAGCAGCCCGGGGACAGAGCTAGCCAAAAACATTCAGTACTTC
TRBV15	few	TRBJ2-2	NA	CATSREAAGDVGELFF	TGTGCCACCAGCAGAGAGGCCGCAGGGGACGTCGGGGAGCTGTTTTTT
TRBV3-1	NA	TRBJ2-1	TRBD1	CASSQGDRSSYNEQFF	TGTGCCAGCAGCCAAGGGGACAGGAGCTCCTACAATGAGCAGTTCTTC
TRBV5-4	few	TRBJ2-7	TRBD2	CASSLKLAGVPEQYF	TGTGCCAGCAGCTTGAAACTAGCGGGAGTCCCCGAGCAGTACTTC
TRBV24-1	few	TRBJ2-3	NA	CATSESPDTQYF	TGTGCCACCAGTGAGTCCCCGGATACGCAGTATTTT
TRBV4-2	few	TRBJ1-5	NA	CASSRGYSNQPQHF	TGTGCCAGCAGCCGCGGATATAGCAATCAGCCCCAGCATTTT
TRBV18	NA	TRBJ2-3	NA	CASSPNTGTQASGTQYF	TGTGCCAGCTCACCAAACACCGGGACCCAGGCGTCTGGTACGCAGTATTTT
TRBV28	NA	TRBJ1-1	NA	CASSSPGPDFGGTEAFF	TGTGCCAGCAGTTCACCGGGGCCCGACTTTGGGGGCACTGAAGCTTTCTTT
TRBV12-3/TRBV12-4	NA	TRBJ2-1	NA	CASSSPWVTYNEQFF	TGTGCCAGCAGTAGTCCCTGGGTAACCTACAATGAGCAGTTCTTC
TRBV11-2	few	TRBJ2-7	NA	CASSLEYENEQYF	TGTGCCAGCAGCTTAGAATACGAAAACGAGCAGTACTTC
TRBV7-9	NA	TRBJ2-1	TRBD1	CASSEDRGRINEQFF	TGTGCCAGCAGCGAAGACAGGGGGAGGATCAATGAGCAGTTCTTC
TRBV10-3	many	TRBJ2-1	TRBD1	CAISEPTTGGNEQFF	TGTGCCATCAGTGAGCCCACAACAGGGGGCAATGAGCAGTTCTTC
TRBV7-9	NA	TRBJ2-3	NA	CASSGSGAPSADTQYF	TGTGCCAGCAGCGGATCCGGGGCCCCGTCGGCAGATACGCAGTATTTT
TRBV20-1	many	TRBJ2-1	TRBD2	CSAIGLAGVPYNEQFF	TGCAGTGCCATCGGACTAGCGGGAGTGCCCTACAATGAGCAGTTCTTC
TRBV2	NA	TRBJ2-2	NA	CASNEGPPGELFF	TGTGCCAGCAACGAGGGACCGCCCGGGGAGCTGTTTTTT
TRBV12-3/TRBV12-4	few	TRBJ1-1	TRBD1	CASGPGQGLNTEAFF	TGTGCCAGCGGACCGGGACAGGGCTTGAACACTGAAGCTTTCTTT
TRBV7-8	few	TRBJ2-5	TRBD2	CASSLALAGEFQETQYF	TGTGCCAGCAGCTTAGCACTAGCGGGGGAGTTCCAAGAGACCCAGTACTTC
TRBV6-2/TRBV6-3	NA	TRBJ1-1	NA	CASTGVLNTEAFF	TGTGCCAGCACTGGCGTTCTGAACACTGAAGCTTTCTTT
TRBV20-1	NA	TRBJ2-7	NA	CSATDTLSYEQYF	TGCAGTGCTACGGACACCTTATCCTACGAGCAGTACTTC
TRBV24-1	NA	TRBJ1-2	NA	CATSGVGYGYTF	TGTGCCACCAGCGGGGTTGGCTATGGCTACACCTTC
TRBV12-5	few	TRBJ2-1	TRBD1	CASGLTSDRVEEQFF	TGTGCTAGTGGTTTGACCTCGGACAGGGTTGAGGAGCAGTTCTTC
TRBV12-3/TRBV12-4	few	TRBJ2-3	TRBD2	CASSLERGSTDTQYF	TGTGCCAGCAGTTTAGAGCGGGGGAGCACAGATACGCAGTATTTT
TRBV6-1	NA	TRBJ2-7	NA	CASMVGHASYEQYF	TGTGCCAGCATGGTGGGCCATGCCTCCTACGAGCAGTACTTC
TRBV12-3/TRBV12-4	NA	TRBJ2-2	TRBD2	CASSFFLAGITGELFF	TGTGCCAGCAGTTTTTTCCTAGCGGGAATAACCGGGGAGCTGTTTTTT
TRBV30	NA	TRBJ2-7	NA	CAWRQTYEQYF	TGTGCCTGGCGACAGACCTACGAGCAGTACTTC
TRBV4-2	few	TRBJ1-2	NA	CASSQGAGFYGYTF	TGTGCCAGCAGCCAAGGCGCAGGGTTCTATGGCTACACCTTC
TRBV3-1	NA	TRBJ1-1	NA	CASSLHSSEAFF	TGTGCCAGCAGCTTGCATAGTTCTGAAGCTTTCTTT
TRBV7-8	NA	TRBJ2-1	NA	CASSLARYVESSYNEQFF	TGTGCCAGCAGCTTAGCGCGTTATGTAGAGAGCTCCTACAATGAGCAGTTCTTC
TRBV4-3	NA	TRBJ2-6	TRBD2	CASSRGGFSLGRRRANVLTF	TGCGCCAGCAGCCGGGGAGGGTTTTCTTTGGGGAGACGCCGGGCCAACGTCCTGACTTTC
TRBV3-1	few	TRBJ2-1	TRBD2	CASSQVLSGGAVEQFF	TGTGCCAGCAGCCAAGTCCTTAGCGGGGGGGCGGTTGAGCAGTTCTTC
TRBV3-1	many	TRBJ1-2	NA	CASSHRDTDGYTF	TGTGCCAGCAGCCACAGGGACACCGATGGCTACACCTTC
TRBV5-1	NA	TRBJ2-7	TRBD2	CASSLSGSIYEQYF	TGCGCCAGCAGCCTTAGCGGGAGTATCTACGAGCAGTACTTC
TRBV20-1	few	TRBJ2-7	NA	CSASTSREQYF	TGCAGTGCTAGTACGTCCCGGGAGCAGTACTTC
TRBV12-5	once	TRBJ2-7	NA	CASGLNYRDAHF	TGTGCTAGTGGTTTGAACTACCGGGACGCACATTTC
TRBV7-2	many	TRBJ2-7	TRBD2	CASSQGLGSYEQYF	TGTGCCAGCTCCCAGGGACTAGGCTCCTACGAGCAGTACTTC
TRBV11-2	NA	TRBJ2-7	NA	CASSLEWARGPSYEQYF	TGTGCCAGCAGCTTAGAGTGGGCGCGGGGCCCCTCCTACGAGCAGTACTTC
TRBV6-1	NA	TRBJ1-1	TRBD1	CASRRTGVNTEAFF	TGTGCCAGCAGACGTACAGGGGTGAACACTGAAGCTTTCTTT
TRBV11-1	once	TRBJ2-7	NA	CASSLGPQGSYEQYF	TGTGCCAGCAGCTTAGGCCCCCAGGGCTCCTACGAGCAGTACTTC
TRBV20-1	few	TRBJ1-5	TRBD1	CSARDRFDQPQHF	TGCAGTGCCCGGGACAGGTTTGATCAGCCCCAGCATTTT
TRBV20-1	few	TRBJ2-1	NA	CSASDYTPYNEQFF	TGCAGTGCATCGGACTATACTCCTTACAATGAGCAGTTCTTC
TRBV20-1	NA	TRBJ2-3	TRBD2	CSARVAGRRQDPDTQYF	TGCAGTGCTAGGGTAGCGGGAAGGAGGCAGGACCCAGATACGCAGTATTTT
TRBV3-1	NA	TRBJ2-1	TRBD2	CASSPSGGDNEQFF	TGTGCCAGCAGCCCTAGCGGGGGGGACAATGAGCAGTTCTTC
TRBV6-5	NA	TRBJ1-1	NA	CASSYGSTEAFF	TGTGCCAGCAGTTACGGGAGCACTGAAGCTTTCTTT
TRBV6-1	many	TRBJ2-2	TRBD1	CASRDRGDTGELFF	TGTGCCAGCCGGGACAGGGGTGATACCGGGGAGCTGTTTTTT
TRBV12-3/TRBV12-4	many	TRBJ2-5	NA	CASSLSGGGPQETQYF	TGTGCCAGCAGTTTATCAGGGGGAGGCCCACAAGAGACCCAGTACTTC
TRBV2	once	TRBJ1-1	NA	CASSAVVGPAFF	TGTGCCAGCAGTGCCGTTGTAGGACCAGCTTTCTTT